The rows below give T cell receptor beta chains drawn from one sample of a study of Tregs in tolerant kidney transplant recipients. Sequencing used immunoSEQ multiplex PCR; TCRdb keeps in-frame clones, though not all of them. The sample holds about 100,000 clones; approximately 93% are singletons and the top ten take roughly 1.7%. The source was CD4+ T cells from blood (PBMCs), collected 12 months after the transplant. The receptors were gathered from a human patient who received a combined kidney and bone marrow transplant. Some T cells here may be from the graft donor. CDR3s include the opening cysteine and the closing phenylalanine or tryptophan. Each record gives: D gene, V gene, J gene, CDR3 DNA, CDR3 protein. D genes are given only for firm matches.

D gene: -
V gene: TRBV6-5
J gene: TRBJ1-1
CDR3 DNA: TGTGCCAGCAGCCCGCAGGGGTTTAAAGCTTTCTTT
CDR3 protein: CASSPQGFKAFF

D gene: TRBD2
V gene: TRBV4-2
J gene: TRBJ2-3
CDR3 DNA: TGTGCCAGCAGCCCTAGCGGGAGGGCTTTAGATACGCAGTATTTT
CDR3 protein: CASSPSGRALDTQYF

D gene: TRBD2
V gene: TRBV28
J gene: TRBJ2-7
CDR3 DNA: TGTGCCAGCACCTCGGGAGGGAACCTTTACGAGCAGTACTTC
CDR3 protein: CASTSGGNLYEQYF

D gene: -
V gene: TRBV11-3
J gene: TRBJ2-7
CDR3 DNA: TGTGCCAGCAGCTTAGGGGCGGGCAGGCTTCCCGAGCAGTACTTC
CDR3 protein: CASSLGAGRLPEQYF

D gene: -
V gene: TRBV30
J gene: TRBJ2-2
CDR3 DNA: TGTGCCTGGAGTGGGGTGGGCAAGCTGTTTTTT
CDR3 protein: CAWSGVGKLFF

D gene: -
V gene: TRBV9
J gene: TRBJ1-2
CDR3 DNA: TGTGCCAGCAACAGAGCTCAGGGTTATGGCTACACCTTC
CDR3 protein: CASNRAQGYGYTF

D gene: -
V gene: TRBV11-3
J gene: TRBJ2-1
CDR3 DNA: TGTGCCAGCAGCTTAGTAAGGGGGAACAATGAGCAGTTCTTC
CDR3 protein: CASSLVRGNNEQFF

D gene: TRBD1
V gene: TRBV4-1
J gene: TRBJ2-2
CDR3 DNA: TGCGCCAGCAGCCAAGATACAGGGGCAATCGGGGAGCTGTTTTTT
CDR3 protein: CASSQDTGAIGELFF

D gene: TRBD1
V gene: TRBV11-2
J gene: TRBJ2-3
CDR3 DNA: TGTGCCAGCACCGGGACAGCCCGAAATACGCAGTATTTT
CDR3 protein: CASTGTARNTQYF

D gene: TRBD1
V gene: TRBV5-1
J gene: TRBJ1-2
CDR3 DNA: TGCGCCAGCAGCCACGGACAGGGGACAGACTATGGCTACACCTTC
CDR3 protein: CASSHGQGTDYGYTF

D gene: TRBD1
V gene: TRBV11-2
J gene: TRBJ2-3
CDR3 DNA: TGTGCCAGCAGGGACGGACAGGGAACAGATACGCAGTATTTT
CDR3 protein: CASRDGQGTDTQYF

D gene: TRBD1
V gene: TRBV19
J gene: TRBJ2-4
CDR3 DNA: TGTGCCAGTAGTACCTCCGGGACAGGGACCAAAAACATTCAGTACTTC
CDR3 protein: CASSTSGTGTKNIQYF

D gene: -
V gene: TRBV30
J gene: TRBJ2-7
CDR3 DNA: TGTGCCTGGAGCGGGCCCGGACTGCTCACCTACGAGCAGTACTTC
CDR3 protein: CAWSGPGLLTYEQYF

D gene: -
V gene: TRBV4-1
J gene: TRBJ2-4
CDR3 DNA: TGCGCCAGCAGCCATCGGGACAACAAAAACATTCAGTACTTC
CDR3 protein: CASSHRDNKNIQYF

D gene: -
V gene: TRBV19
J gene: TRBJ1-1
CDR3 DNA: TGTGCCAGTAGTATAGGCCCGGGGGCTGAAGCTTTCTTT
CDR3 protein: CASSIGPGAEAFF

D gene: TRBD2
V gene: TRBV28
J gene: TRBJ2-7
CDR3 DNA: TGTGCCAGCAGTCCCGGACTAGCGTGGTTCGACGAGCAGTACTTC
CDR3 protein: CASSPGLAWFDEQYF

D gene: -
V gene: TRBV7-5
J gene: TRBJ1-2
CDR3 DNA: TGTGTCAGAAAAACTAAGCCATATGGCTACACCTTC
CDR3 protein: CVRKTKPYGYTF

D gene: -
V gene: TRBV5-8
J gene: TRBJ1-1
CDR3 DNA: TGTGCCAGCAGCTTGGTGCGGGGTTATACTGAAGCTTTCTTT
CDR3 protein: CASSLVRGYTEAFF

D gene: TRBD1
V gene: TRBV7-2
J gene: TRBJ2-7
CDR3 DNA: TGTGCCAGCAGCCCCAGGGGGCACTACGAGCAGTACTTC
CDR3 protein: CASSPRGHYEQYF

D gene: TRBD1
V gene: TRBV2
J gene: TRBJ1-5
CDR3 DNA: TGTGCCAGCAGCGGAGGGACAGGAGGTCATCAGCCCCAGCATTTT
CDR3 protein: CASSGGTGGHQPQHF

D gene: TRBD2
V gene: TRBV19
J gene: TRBJ2-1
CDR3 DNA: TGTGCCAGTAGTATTAGCGGGAGGGCCGGGTCCAGCAATGAGCAGTTCTTC
CDR3 protein: CASSISGRAGSSNEQFF

D gene: -
V gene: TRBV6-4
J gene: TRBJ2-3
CDR3 DNA: TGTGCCAGCAGTCTTACGGCCCTAACTAAGACAGATACGCAGTATTTT
CDR3 protein: CASSLTALTKTDTQYF

D gene: TRBD2
V gene: TRBV6-5
J gene: TRBJ2-3
CDR3 DNA: TGTGCCAGCAGCCCGGGACTAGCGATAGATACGCAGTATTTT
CDR3 protein: CASSPGLAIDTQYF

D gene: TRBD2
V gene: TRBV4-1
J gene: TRBJ2-2
CDR3 DNA: TGCGCCAGCAGCCAAGTAACGGGAGGGCGGACCGGGGAGCTGTTTTTT
CDR3 protein: CASSQVTGGRTGELFF

D gene: TRBD1
V gene: TRBV6-5
J gene: TRBJ1-2
CDR3 DNA: TGTGCCAGCCAGGGGACAGGGGATGGCTACACCTTC
CDR3 protein: CASQGTGDGYTF

D gene: TRBD1
V gene: TRBV2
J gene: TRBJ1-4
CDR3 DNA: TGTGCCAGCAGGGAAGGACAGGGTCATAATGAAAAACTGTTTTTT
CDR3 protein: CASREGQGHNEKLFF

D gene: -
V gene: TRBV29-1
J gene: TRBJ2-5
CDR3 DNA: TGCAGCGTTGTAACTCAAGAGACCCAGTACTTC
CDR3 protein: CSVVTQETQYF

D gene: TRBD1
V gene: TRBV19
J gene: TRBJ1-4
CDR3 DNA: TGTGCCAGCGACAGGGGGCGAGGGGAAAAACTGTTTTTT
CDR3 protein: CASDRGRGEKLFF

D gene: TRBD1
V gene: TRBV5-1
J gene: TRBJ1-4
CDR3 DNA: TGCGCCAGCAGCTTGGGACAGGGGGCGGCTGAAAAACTGTTTTTT
CDR3 protein: CASSLGQGAAEKLFF

D gene: TRBD1
V gene: TRBV15
J gene: TRBJ2-7
CDR3 DNA: TGTGCCACCAGCATAACACGGGACAGGGGCCTCGAGCAGTACTTC
CDR3 protein: CATSITRDRGLEQYF

D gene: TRBD1
V gene: TRBV5-1
J gene: TRBJ1-1
CDR3 DNA: TGCGCCAGCAGCCTGATCGTGACAGGGCAAACTGAAGCTTTCTTT
CDR3 protein: CASSLIVTGQTEAFF

D gene: -
V gene: TRBV19
J gene: TRBJ2-1
CDR3 DNA: TGTGCCAGTAGTCCCCACCCCCAGGGAACCCCCTACAATGAGCAGTTCTTC
CDR3 protein: CASSPHPQGTPYNEQFF